This paragraph covers one T cell receptor (beta chain) sequence. The CDR3 runs 15 residues. The ends were cut back, 0 bases at V and 3 bases at J, with 12 bases in the middle. Germline V gives CDR1 MGHRA, CDR2 YSYEKL. This specimen comes from a study of control samples from healthy donors and cancer patients. Generated by immunoSEQ multiplex PCR, the TCRdb table keeps only in-frame clones and is missing some. The sample lists around 170,000 clones; about 91% were seen once. This clonotype was sampled from a woman between 25 and 40 years old in good health. The specimen sequenced was blood. The chain carries TRBV4-1 and TRBJ2-7; TRBD1 or TRBD2 may be the D gene (5 bases each). Here the CDR3 DNA reads TGCGCCAGCAGCCAAGACGGGACGGGATACTACGAGCAGTACTTC. Translation gives CASSQDGTGYYEQYF.